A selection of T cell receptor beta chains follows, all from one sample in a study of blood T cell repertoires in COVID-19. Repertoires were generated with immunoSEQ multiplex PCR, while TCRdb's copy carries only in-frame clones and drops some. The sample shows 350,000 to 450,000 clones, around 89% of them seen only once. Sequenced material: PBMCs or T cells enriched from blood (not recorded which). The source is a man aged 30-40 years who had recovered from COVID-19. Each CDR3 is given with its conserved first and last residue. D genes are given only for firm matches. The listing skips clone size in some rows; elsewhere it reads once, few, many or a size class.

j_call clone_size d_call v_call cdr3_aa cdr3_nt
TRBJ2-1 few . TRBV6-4 CASSAFAESSYNEQFF TGTGCCAGCAGTGCTTTTGCGGAAAGCTCCTACAATGAGCAGTTCTTC
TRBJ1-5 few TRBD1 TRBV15 CATSRDRGINQPQHF TGTGCCACCAGCAGAGACAGGGGGATCAATCAGCCCCAGCATTTT
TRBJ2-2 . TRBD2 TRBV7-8 CASSPGLAGGELFF TGTGCCAGCAGCCCTGGACTAGCTGGCGGGGAGCTGTTTTTT
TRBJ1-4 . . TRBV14 CASSFLGGGEKLFF TGTGCCAGCAGCTTCCTGGGAGGTGGAGAAAAACTGTTTTTT
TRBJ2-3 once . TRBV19 CASSSQGSDTQYF TGTGCCAGTAGTTCCCAGGGATCAGATACGCAGTATTTT
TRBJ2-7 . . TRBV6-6 CASSYSQGGKQYF TGTGCCAGCAGTTACTCGCAGGGCGGGAAGCAGTACTTC
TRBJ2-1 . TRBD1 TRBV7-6 CASSRGTGASYNEQFF TGTGCCAGCAGCCGAGGGACAGGGGCTTCCTACAATGAGCAGTTCTTC
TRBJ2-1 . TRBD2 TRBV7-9 CASDQQGLANEQFF TGTGCCAGCGACCAGCAAGGACTAGCCAATGAGCAGTTCTTC
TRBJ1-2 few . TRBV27 CASSLEGANYGYTF TGTGCCAGCAGTTTAGAGGGAGCTAACTATGGCTACACCTTC
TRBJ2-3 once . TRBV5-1 CASSLERNTDTQYF TGCGCCAGCAGCTTAGAGCGGAACACAGATACGCAGTATTTT
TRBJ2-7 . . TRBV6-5 CASSYSDAGAYEQYF TGTGCCAGCAGTTACTCTGACGCTGGGGCTTACGAGCAGTACTTC
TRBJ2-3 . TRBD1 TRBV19 CASSIWGQSTDTQYF TGTGCCAGTAGTATTTGGGGACAGAGCACAGATACGCAGTATTTT
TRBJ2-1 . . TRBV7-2 CASSLAGGLYNEQFF TGTGCCAGCAGCTTAGCAGGAGGACTTTACAATGAGCAGTTCTTC
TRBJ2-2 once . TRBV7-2 CASGEDTHNGELFF TGTGCCAGCGGTGAGGACACCCACAACGGGGAGCTGTTTTTT
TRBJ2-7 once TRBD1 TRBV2 CASSDVRGQALFGRYEQYF TGTGCCAGCAGTGACGTTAGGGGACAGGCCCTTTTTGGGCGCTACGAGCAGTACTTC
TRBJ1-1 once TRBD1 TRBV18 CASSPTGTEAFF TGTGCCAGCTCACCGACAGGGACTGAAGCTTTCTTT
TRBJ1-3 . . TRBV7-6 CASSLESVGNTIYF TGTGCCAGCAGCTTAGAATCTGTTGGAAACACCATATATTTT
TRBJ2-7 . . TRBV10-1 CASPTGLYEQYF TGCGCCAGCCCGACAGGACTCTACGAGCAGTACTTC
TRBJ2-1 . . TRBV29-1 CSVEGAGSGFF TGCAGCGTTGAAGGGGCAGGGTCCGGGTTCTTC
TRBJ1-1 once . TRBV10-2 CASTGAYPPDTEAFF TGCGCCAGCACCGGAGCTTACCCTCCGGACACTGAAGCTTTCTTT
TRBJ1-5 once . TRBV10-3 CAIGPDSNQPQHF TGTGCCATCGGGCCGGATAGCAATCAGCCCCAGCATTTT
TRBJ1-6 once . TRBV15 CATSVSQTGNSPLHF TGTGCCACCAGCGTATCCCAGACGGGAAATTCACCCCTCCACTTT
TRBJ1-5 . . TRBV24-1 CATSPSAWADSNQPQHF TGTGCCACCAGTCCCTCGGCGTGGGCAGATTCCAATCAGCCCCAGCATTTT
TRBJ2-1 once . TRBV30 CAWSLLTNNEQFF TGTGCCTGGAGTCTACTTACGAACAATGAGCAGTTCTTC
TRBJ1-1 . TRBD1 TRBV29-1 CSVPGQGAAEAFF TGCAGCGTACCGGGACAGGGGGCGGCTGAAGCTTTCTTT
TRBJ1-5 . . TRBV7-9 CASSLGAGSGGPQHF TGTGCCAGCAGCTTAGGAGCGGGTTCGGGCGGGCCCCAGCATTTT
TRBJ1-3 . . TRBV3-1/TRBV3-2 CASSRTIPGNTIYF TGTGCCAGCAGCCGGACAATACCTGGAAACACCATATATTTT
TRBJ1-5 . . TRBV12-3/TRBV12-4 CASSLAGDPPQHF TGTGCCAGCAGTTTGGCGGGGGATCCGCCCCAGCATTTT
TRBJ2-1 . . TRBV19 CASAGQMYNEQFF TGTGCCAGTGCGGGACAGATGTACAATGAGCAGTTCTTC
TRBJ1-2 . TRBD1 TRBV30 CAWSIKTSGTDGYTF TGTGCCTGGAGTATTAAAACGTCCGGGACAGATGGCTACACCTTC
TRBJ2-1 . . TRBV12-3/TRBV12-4 CASSPRVSNEQFF TGTGCCAGCAGTCCCAGGGTTTCCAATGAGCAGTTCTTC
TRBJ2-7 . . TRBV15 CATSRDPQGPYEQYF TGTGCCACCAGCAGAGATCCGCAGGGGCCCTACGAGCAGTACTTC
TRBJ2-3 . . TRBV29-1 CSVEDGTWGDTQYF TGCAGCGTTGAAGATGGGACTTGGGGGGATACGCAGTATTTT
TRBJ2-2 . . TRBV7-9 CASSQGTPLGPGELFF TGTGCCAGCAGCCAAGGGACACCCCTCGGTCCCGGGGAGCTGTTTTTT
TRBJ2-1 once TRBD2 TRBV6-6 CASSRNGLAGSYNEQFF TGTGCCAGCAGTCGAAACGGACTAGCGGGCTCCTACAATGAGCAGTTCTTC
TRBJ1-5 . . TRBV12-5 CASGSYLGQINQPQHF TGTGCTAGTGGTTCATACCTCGGACAGATTAATCAGCCCCAGCATTTT
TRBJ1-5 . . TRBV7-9 CASSLGAGDGSNQPQHF TGTGCCAGCAGCTTAGGGGCAGGGGATGGTAGCAATCAGCCCCAGCATTTT
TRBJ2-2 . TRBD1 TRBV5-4 CASSSGTGESGELFF TGTGCCAGCAGCTCCGGGACAGGGGAATCCGGGGAGCTGTTTTTT
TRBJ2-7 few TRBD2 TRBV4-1 CASSQVVAGDEQYF TGCGCCAGCAGCCAAGTTGTAGCGGGAGACGAGCAGTACTTC
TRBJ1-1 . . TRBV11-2 CASSLNEDTEAFF TGTGCCAGCAGCTTAAATGAGGACACTGAAGCTTTCTTT
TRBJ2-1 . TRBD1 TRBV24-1 CATSDPRQGGNYNEQFF TGTGCCACCAGTGATCCACGACAGGGTGGGAACTACAATGAGCAGTTCTTC
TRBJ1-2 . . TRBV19 CASSEWPNYGYTF TGTGCCAGTAGTGAATGGCCTAACTATGGCTACACCTTC
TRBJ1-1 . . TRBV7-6 CASSKGPAGASNTEAFF TGTGCCAGCAGCAAGGGTCCGGCAGGGGCCTCGAACACTGAAGCTTTCTTT
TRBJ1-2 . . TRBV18 CASSPRDSNYGYTF TGTGCCAGCTCACCAAGAGACAGCAACTATGGCTACACCTTC
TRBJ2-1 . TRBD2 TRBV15 CATSRKLAGSYNEQFF TGTGCCACCAGCAGGAAACTAGCGGGCTCCTACAATGAGCAGTTCTTC
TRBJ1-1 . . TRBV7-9 CASSSADSGHTEAFF TGTGCCAGCAGCTCTGCCGACAGTGGGCACACTGAAGCTTTCTTT
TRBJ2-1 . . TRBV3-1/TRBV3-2 CASSQDSGHYNEQFF TGTGCCAGCAGCCAAGATTCCGGACACTACAATGAGCAGTTCTTC
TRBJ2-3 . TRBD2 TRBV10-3 CATWAGGSTDTQYF TGTGCCACCTGGGCGGGAGGGAGCACAGATACGCAGTATTTT
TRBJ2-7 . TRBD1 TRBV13 CASSPRDRASYEQYF TGTGCCAGCAGCCCGAGGGACAGGGCTTCCTACGAGCAGTACTTC
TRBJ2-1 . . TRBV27 CASNPGVGTIKNEQFF TGTGCCAGCAACCCGGGGGTGGGGACGATCAAGAATGAGCAGTTCTTC
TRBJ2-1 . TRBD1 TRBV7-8 CASSSGTANYNEQFF TGTGCCAGCAGCTCCGGGACAGCCAACTACAATGAGCAGTTCTTC
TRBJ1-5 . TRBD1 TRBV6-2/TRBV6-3 CASSYDLKLGTGLSQPQHF TGTGCCAGCAGTTACGATCTAAAGTTAGGGACAGGTTTGTCCCAGCCCCAGCATTTT
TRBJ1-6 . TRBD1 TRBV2 CASSGGQSYNSPLHF TGTGCCAGCAGTGGGGGACAGTCCTATAATTCACCCCTCCACTTT
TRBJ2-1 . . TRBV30 CAWSVILREQFF TGTGCCTGGAGTGTTATCCTCCGGGAGCAGTTCTTC
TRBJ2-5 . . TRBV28 CASSYLAETQETQYF TGTGCCAGCAGTTACTTAGCGGAAACCCAAGAGACCCAGTACTTC
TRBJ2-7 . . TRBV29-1 CSVEDGAGGYEQYF TGCAGCGTTGAAGATGGGGCCGGGGGCTACGAGCAGTACTTC
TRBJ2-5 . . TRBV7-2 CASSLGRQTEGTQYF TGTGCCAGCAGCTTAGGACGGCAGACAGAAGGTACCCAGTACTTC
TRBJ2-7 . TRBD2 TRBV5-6 CASSLRLAGASEQYF TGTGCCAGCAGCCTTCGACTAGCGGGAGCCTCCGAGCAGTACTTC